A selection of T cell receptor beta chains follows, all from one sample in a study of CD8+CD57+ T cells in acquired aplastic anemia. TCRdb re-called the reads with MiXCR, one entry per CDR3 protein. The sample holds some 120,000 distinct CDR3 sequences, around 48% seen once. The sample was sorted CD4+, CD8+, or CD8+CD57+ T cells (not recorded which) from PBMCs. The source of these receptors is a human donor in good health, serving as a control. The CDR3 runs from the conserved cysteine through the conserved F or W. D genes are given only for firm matches. The listing skips clone size in some rows; elsewhere it reads once, few, many or a size class.

V gene	clone size	J gene	D gene	CDR3 protein	CDR3 DNA
TRBV9	many	TRBJ2-5	TRBD2	CASSVGGAWGETQYF	TGTGCCAGCAGCGTCGGGGGGGCCTGGGGGGAGACCCAGTACTTC
TRBV12-3/TRBV12-4	many	TRBJ2-1	-	CASSSYNEQFF	TGTGCCAGCAGTTCCTACAATGAGCAGTTCTTC
TRBV2	-	TRBJ1-1	-	CASSRNQGGTEAFF	TGTGCCAGCAGTCGTAACCAAGGCGGCACTGAAGCTTTCTTT
TRBV2	-	TRBJ1-5	-	CASSLQDVQVPQHF	TGTGCCAGCAGCCTACAGGACGTCCAAGTGCCCCAGCATTTC
TRBV19	-	TRBJ2-7	-	CASSIKAGTDYEQYF	TGTGCCAGTAGTATAAAGGCGGGGACAGACTACGAGCAGTACTTC
TRBV7-2	-	TRBJ2-7	-	CASSLAPAYEQYF	TGTGCCAGCAGCTTAGCGCCAGCCTACGAGCAGTACTTC
TRBV25-1	-	TRBJ1-6	TRBD1	CASSPRQGADSPLHF	TGCGCCAGCAGTCCGCGACAGGGTGCTGATTCACCCCTCCACTTT
TRBV5-1	many	TRBJ2-5	-	CASSLQRETQYF	TGCGCCAGCAGCTTGCAGAGGGAGACCCAGTACTTC
TRBV10-3	few	TRBJ2-7	-	CAISAQESPYEQYF	TGTGCCATCAGTGCGCAGGAGTCCCCCTACGAGCAGTACTTC
TRBV28	many	TRBJ1-5	TRBD1	CASTNLQGGNQPQHF	TGTGCCAGCACCAACCTACAGGGGGGAAATCAGCCCCAGCATTTT
TRBV12-3/TRBV12-4	-	TRBJ1-5	-	CASSFAGSHQPQHF	TGTGCCAGCAGTTTTGCAGGGTCACATCAGCCCCAGCATTTT
TRBV9	-	TRBJ2-1	TRBD2	CASSVEAGLAEQFF	TGTGCCAGCAGCGTAGAGGCTGGACTAGCCGAGCAGTTCTTC
TRBV5-1	many	TRBJ2-5	TRBD1	CASRAGGIWDQETQYF	TGCGCCAGCAGGGCAGGGGGCATTTGGGACCAAGAGACCCAGTACTTC
TRBV7-8	few	TRBJ2-7	-	CASTSASYEQYF	TGTGCCAGCACCTCGGCCTCCTACGAGCAGTACTTC
TRBV7-6	-	TRBJ2-1	TRBD2	CASSLELAGGGEQFF	TGTGCCAGCAGCTTGGAACTAGCGGGGGGAGGTGAGCAGTTCTTC
TRBV6-5	-	TRBJ1-2	-	CASSSSTYYTF	TGTGCCAGCAGTTCCAGCACCTACTACACCTTC
TRBV4-2	-	TRBJ2-3	-	CASSQEGGATDTQYF	TGTGCCAGCAGCCAAGAGGGGGGGGCAACAGATACGCAGTATTTT
TRBV11-2	many	TRBJ1-1	-	CASSLVWRDTEAFF	TGTGCCAGCAGCTTAGTCTGGCGAGACACTGAAGCTTTCTTT
TRBV19	once	TRBJ2-7	TRBD2	CASSKLAGAGYEQYF	TGTGCCAGTAGTAAACTAGCGGGGGCTGGGTACGAGCAGTACTTC
TRBV6-5	many	TRBJ2-1	TRBD1	CASSYRLDRDNEQFF	TGTGCCAGCAGTTACCGACTTGACAGGGACAATGAGCAGTTCTTC
TRBV29-1	-	TRBJ1-1	TRBD1	CSVEVVGQGLGSAGNTEAFF	TGCAGCGTTGAAGTGGTGGGACAGGGTCTCGGGAGCGCAGGGAACACTGAAGCTTTCTTT
TRBV11-2	few	TRBJ2-7	TRBD2	CASSLLAGGISYEQYF	TGTGCCAGCAGCCTTCTAGCGGGGGGGATCTCCTACGAGCAGTACTTC
TRBV6-1	many	TRBJ1-2	TRBD1	CASSAQGGDGYTF	TGTGCCAGCAGTGCACAGGGGGGAGATGGCTACACCTTC
TRBV7-2	-	TRBJ1-6	-	CASSCNSPLHF	TGTGCCAGCAGCTGTAATTCACCCCTCCACTTT
TRBV19	-	TRBJ2-3	-	CASSTTGTDTQYF	TGTGCCAGTAGTACTACAGGGACAGATACGCAGTATTTT
TRBV7-9	many	TRBJ1-1	TRBD1	CASSKGRGTAEAFF	TGTGCCAGCAGCAAAGGTCGCGGGACAGCTGAAGCTTTCTTT
TRBV20-1	many	TRBJ2-3	-	CSATTGGLRTDTQYF	TGCAGTGCCACTACCGGGGGCTTACGCACAGATACGCAGTATTTT
TRBV6-1	many	TRBJ2-2	TRBD1	CASSLTGTGDTGELFF	TGTGCCAGCAGTCTCACCGGGACAGGGGACACCGGGGAGCTGTTTTTT
TRBV29-1	-	TRBJ2-3	TRBD1	CSVERGWTGGTDTQYF	TGCAGCGTTGAACGGGGTTGGACAGGGGGCACAGATACGCAGTATTTT
TRBV18	many	TRBJ1-5	TRBD1	CASSPPGQGSQPQHF	TGTGCCAGCTCACCACCGGGACAGGGGTCACAGCCCCAGCATTTT
TRBV6-2/TRBV6-3	many	TRBJ1-2	-	CASSRPAGGNYGYTF	TGTGCCAGCAGCCGACCTGCTGGGGGAAACTATGGCTACACCTTC
TRBV24-1	-	TRBJ1-2	TRBD1	CATQGQGNYGYTF	TGTGCCACCCAAGGACAGGGAAACTATGGCTACACCTTC
TRBV7-3	once	TRBJ2-1	TRBD2	CASSLSREGMDEQFF	TGTGCCAGCAGCTTATCGCGGGAGGGTATGGATGAGCAGTTCTTC
TRBV7-9	many	TRBJ2-7	-	CASSQGVSDEQYF	TGTGCCAGCAGCCAAGGGGTGTCAGACGAGCAGTACTTC
TRBV6-1	-	TRBJ1-2	-	CVSSTDRGANYGCTF	-
TRBV10-3	-	TRBJ1-6	TRBD1	CAISGGGQSSYNSPLHF	TGTGCCATCAGTGGCGGGGGACAGAGCTCCTATAATTCACCCCTCCACTTT
TRBV2	many	TRBJ1-1	-	CASIRGGSKDTEAFF	TGTGCCAGCATTAGAGGAGGTAGTAAGGACACTGAAGCTTTCTTT